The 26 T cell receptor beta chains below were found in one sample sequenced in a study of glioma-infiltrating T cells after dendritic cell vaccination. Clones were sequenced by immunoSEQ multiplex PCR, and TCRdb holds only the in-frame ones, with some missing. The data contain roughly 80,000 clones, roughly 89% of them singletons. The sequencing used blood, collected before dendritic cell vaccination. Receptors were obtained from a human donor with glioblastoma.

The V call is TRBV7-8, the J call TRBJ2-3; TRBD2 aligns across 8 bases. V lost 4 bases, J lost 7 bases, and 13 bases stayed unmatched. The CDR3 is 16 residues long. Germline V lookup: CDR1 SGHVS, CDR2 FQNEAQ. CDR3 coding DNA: TGTGCCAGCAGCTACCCGGGGGGCGGGAGGTGGAATACGCAGTATTTT. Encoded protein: CASSYPGGGRWNTQYF.

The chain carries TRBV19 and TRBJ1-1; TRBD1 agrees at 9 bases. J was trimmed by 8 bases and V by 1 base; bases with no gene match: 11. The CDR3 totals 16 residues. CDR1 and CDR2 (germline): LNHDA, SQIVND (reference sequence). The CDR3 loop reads CASSIARGQGSAEAFF. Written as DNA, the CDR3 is TGTGCCAGTAGTATAGCCCGAGGACAGGGGTCTGCAGAAGCTTTCTTT. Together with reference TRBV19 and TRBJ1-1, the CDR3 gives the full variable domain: DGGITQSPKYLFRKEGQNVTLSCEQNLNHDAMYWYRQDPGQGLRLIYYSQIVNDFQKGDIAEGYSVSREKKESFPLTVTSAQKNPTAFYLCASSIARGQGSAEAFFGQGTRLTVV.

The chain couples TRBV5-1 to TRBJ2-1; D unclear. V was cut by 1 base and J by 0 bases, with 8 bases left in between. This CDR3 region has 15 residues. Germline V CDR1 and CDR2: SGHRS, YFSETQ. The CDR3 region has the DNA TGCGCCAGCAGCTTGACTGCCAACTCCTACAATGAGCAGTTCTTC. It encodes CASSLTANSYNEQFF. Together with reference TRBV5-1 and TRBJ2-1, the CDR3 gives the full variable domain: KAGVTQTPRYLIKTRGQQVTLSCSPISGHRSVSWYQQTPGQGLQFLFEYFSETQRNKGNFPGRFSGRQFSNSRSEMNVSTLELGDSALYLCASSLTANSYNEQFFGPGTRLTVL.

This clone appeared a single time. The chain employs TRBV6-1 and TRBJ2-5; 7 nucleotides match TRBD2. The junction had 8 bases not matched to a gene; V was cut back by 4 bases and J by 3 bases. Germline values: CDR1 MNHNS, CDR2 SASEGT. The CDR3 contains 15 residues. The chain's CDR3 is CASSGPGSGKETQYF. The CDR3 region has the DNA TGTGCCAGCAGTGGCCCGGGGAGCGGGAAAGAGACCCAGTACTTC.

This chain's CDR3 is CASSTGTGKADTQYF. The CDR3 nucleotides read TGTGCCAGCAGCACCGGGACAGGGAAGGCAGATACGCAGTATTTT. The V gene is TRBV7-3, the J gene TRBJ2-3; 9 bases are a match to TRBD1. Trimming at V came to 5 bases and at J to 4 bases, leaving 7 bases not matched to a gene. The CDR3 has 15 residues. CDR1 is SGHTA, CDR2 FQGTGA, per germline.

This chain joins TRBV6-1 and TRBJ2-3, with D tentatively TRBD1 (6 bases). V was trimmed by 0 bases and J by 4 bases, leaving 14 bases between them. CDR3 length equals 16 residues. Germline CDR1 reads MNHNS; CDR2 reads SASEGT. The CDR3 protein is CASSEAPGVRADTQYF. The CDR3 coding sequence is TGTGCCAGCAGTGAAGCACCAGGGGTGAGGGCAGATACGCAGTATTTT.

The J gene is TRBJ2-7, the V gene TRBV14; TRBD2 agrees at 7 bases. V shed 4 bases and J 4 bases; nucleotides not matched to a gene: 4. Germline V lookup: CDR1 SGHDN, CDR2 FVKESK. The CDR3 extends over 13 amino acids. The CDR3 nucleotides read TGTGCCAGCAGCCCCTTGGGAGGGTACGAGCAGTACTTC. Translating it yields CASSPLGGYEQYF.

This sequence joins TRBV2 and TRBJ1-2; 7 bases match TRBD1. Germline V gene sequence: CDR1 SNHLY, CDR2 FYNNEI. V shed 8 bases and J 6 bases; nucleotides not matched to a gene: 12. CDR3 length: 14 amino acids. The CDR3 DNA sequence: TGTGCCAGCGGTTTGACAGGGTTAAGGAATGGCTACACCTTC. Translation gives CASGLTGLRNGYTF.

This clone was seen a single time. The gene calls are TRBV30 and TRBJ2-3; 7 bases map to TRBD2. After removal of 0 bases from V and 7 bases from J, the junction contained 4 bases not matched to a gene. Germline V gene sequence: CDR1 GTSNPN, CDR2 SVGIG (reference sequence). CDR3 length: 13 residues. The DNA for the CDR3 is TGTGCCTGGAGTGTACGGGGGACTAATACGCAGTATTTT. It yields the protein CAWSVRGTNTQYF.

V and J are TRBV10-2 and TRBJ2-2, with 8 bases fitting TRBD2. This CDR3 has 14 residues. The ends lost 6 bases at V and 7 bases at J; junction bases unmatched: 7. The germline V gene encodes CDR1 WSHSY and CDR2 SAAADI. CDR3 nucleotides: TGCGCCAGCAGGAGTGGGACTAGGGGCGGGGAGCTGTTTTTT. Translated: CASRSGTRGGELFF.

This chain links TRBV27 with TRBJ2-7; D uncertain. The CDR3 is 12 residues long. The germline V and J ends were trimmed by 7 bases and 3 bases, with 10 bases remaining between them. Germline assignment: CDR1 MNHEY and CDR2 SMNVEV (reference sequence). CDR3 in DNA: TGTGCCAGCAAAGGTAACAGCTACGAGCAGTACTTC. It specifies CASKGNSYEQYF.

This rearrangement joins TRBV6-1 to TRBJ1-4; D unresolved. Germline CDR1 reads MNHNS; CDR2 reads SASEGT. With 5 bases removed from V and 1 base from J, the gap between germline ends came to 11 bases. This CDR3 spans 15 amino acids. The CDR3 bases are TGTGCCAGCAGTCCCCGCGGCGGAACTAATGAAAAACTGTTTTTT. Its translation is CASSPRGGTNEKLFF.

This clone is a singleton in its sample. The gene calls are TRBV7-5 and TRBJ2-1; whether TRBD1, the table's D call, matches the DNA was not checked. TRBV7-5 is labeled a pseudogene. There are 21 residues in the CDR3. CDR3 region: CARSLSTGDTAHTSSYNEQFF. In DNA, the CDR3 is TGTGCCAGAAGCTTGTCCACAGGGGATACCGCTCACACTAGCTCCTACAATGAGCAGTTCTTC.

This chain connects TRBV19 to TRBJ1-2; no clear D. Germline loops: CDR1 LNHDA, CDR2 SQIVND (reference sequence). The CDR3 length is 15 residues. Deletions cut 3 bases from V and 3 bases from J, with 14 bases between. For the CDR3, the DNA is TGTGCCAGTAGTATGGCCGCATACCCCTACTATGGCTACACCTTC. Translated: CASSMAAYPYYGYTF.

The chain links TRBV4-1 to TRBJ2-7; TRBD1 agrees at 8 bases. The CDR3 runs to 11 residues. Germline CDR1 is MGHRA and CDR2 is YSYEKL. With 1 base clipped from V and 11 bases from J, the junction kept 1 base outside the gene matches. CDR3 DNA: TGCGCCAGCAGCCAAGGACAGGGGAAGTACTTC. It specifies CASSQGQGKYF.

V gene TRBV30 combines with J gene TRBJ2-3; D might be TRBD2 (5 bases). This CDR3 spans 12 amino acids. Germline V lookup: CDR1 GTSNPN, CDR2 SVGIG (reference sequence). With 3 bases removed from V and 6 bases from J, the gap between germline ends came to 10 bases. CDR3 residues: CAWRLEGDTQYF. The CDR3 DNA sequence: TGTGCCTGGAGACTAGAAGGGGATACGCAGTATTTT.

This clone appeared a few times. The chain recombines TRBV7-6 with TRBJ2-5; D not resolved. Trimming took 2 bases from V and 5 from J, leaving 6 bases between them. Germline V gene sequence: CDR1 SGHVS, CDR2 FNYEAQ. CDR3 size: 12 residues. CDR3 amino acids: CASSLWLETQYF. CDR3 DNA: TGTGCCAGCAGCTTATGGCTGGAGACCCAGTACTTC. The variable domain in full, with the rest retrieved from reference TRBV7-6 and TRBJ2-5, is GAGVSQSPRYKVTKRGQDVALRCDPISGHVSLYWYRQALGQGPEFLTYFNYEAQQDKSGLPNDRFSAERPEGSISTLTIQRTEQRDSAMYRCASSLWLETQYFGPGTRLLVL.

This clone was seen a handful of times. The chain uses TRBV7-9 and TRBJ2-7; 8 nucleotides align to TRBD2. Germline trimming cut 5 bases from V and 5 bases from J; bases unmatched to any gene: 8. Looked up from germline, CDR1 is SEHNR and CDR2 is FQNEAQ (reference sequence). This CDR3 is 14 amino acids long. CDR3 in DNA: TGTGCCAGCAGCCGAGCGGGAGTCCCCAACGAGCAGTACTTC. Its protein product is CASSRAGVPNEQYF.

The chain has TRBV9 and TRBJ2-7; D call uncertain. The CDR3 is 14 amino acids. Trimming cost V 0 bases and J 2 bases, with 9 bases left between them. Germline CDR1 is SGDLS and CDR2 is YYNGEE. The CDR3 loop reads CASSVATRPYEQYF. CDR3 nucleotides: TGTGCCAGCAGCGTAGCTACGCGGCCCTACGAGCAGTACTTC.

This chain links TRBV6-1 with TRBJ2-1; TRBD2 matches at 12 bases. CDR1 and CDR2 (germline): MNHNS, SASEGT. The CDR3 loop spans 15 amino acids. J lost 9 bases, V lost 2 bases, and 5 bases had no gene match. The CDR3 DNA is TGTGCCAGCAGTGAAATGCTAGCGGGAGGGGGTGAGCAGTTCTTC. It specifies CASSEMLAGGGEQFF.

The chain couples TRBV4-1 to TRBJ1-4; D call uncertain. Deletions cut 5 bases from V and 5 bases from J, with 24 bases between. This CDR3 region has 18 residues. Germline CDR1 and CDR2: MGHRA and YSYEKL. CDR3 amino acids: CASSGGLLRRVPNEKLFF. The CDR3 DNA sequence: TGCGCCAGCAGCGGCGGGTTACTCCGCCGAGTCCCAAATGAAAAACTGTTTTTT.

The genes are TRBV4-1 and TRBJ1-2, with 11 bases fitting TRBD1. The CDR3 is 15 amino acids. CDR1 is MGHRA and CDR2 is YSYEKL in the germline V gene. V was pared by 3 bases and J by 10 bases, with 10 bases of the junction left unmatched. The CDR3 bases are TGCGCCAGCAGCCACCCTTCCCAGGGACAGGGGGACTACACCTTC. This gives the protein CASSHPSQGQGDYTF.

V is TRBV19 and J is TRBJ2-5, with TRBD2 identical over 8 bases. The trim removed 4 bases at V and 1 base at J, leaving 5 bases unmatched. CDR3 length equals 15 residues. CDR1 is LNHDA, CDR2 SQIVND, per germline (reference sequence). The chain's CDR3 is CASSRASGFQETQYF. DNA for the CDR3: TGTGCCAGTAGTAGGGCTAGCGGGTTCCAAGAGACCCAGTACTTC.

In nucleotides, the CDR3 is TGTGCCAGCAGTGATCGGACTAGCGGGAGCGAGCAGTACTTC. As protein: CASSDRTSGSEQYF. The chain employs TRBV2 and TRBJ2-7; TRBD2 matches at 13 bases. This CDR3 has 14 amino acids. J gave up 6 bases and V 3 bases, and 2 bases lay outside the gene matches. The germline CDR1 and CDR2 sequences are SNHLY and FYNNEI.

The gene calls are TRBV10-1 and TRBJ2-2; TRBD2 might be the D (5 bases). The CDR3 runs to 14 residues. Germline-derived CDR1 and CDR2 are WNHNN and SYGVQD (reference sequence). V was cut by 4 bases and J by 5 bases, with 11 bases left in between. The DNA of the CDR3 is TGCGCCAGCAGTGGGAATAGCGTAACCGGGGAGCTGTTTTTT. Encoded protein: CASSGNSVTGELFF.

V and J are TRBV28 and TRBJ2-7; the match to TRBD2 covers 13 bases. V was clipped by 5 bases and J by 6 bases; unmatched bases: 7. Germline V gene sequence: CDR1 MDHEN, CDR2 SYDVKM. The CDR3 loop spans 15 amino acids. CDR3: CASSVTSGRSSEQYF. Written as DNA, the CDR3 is TGTGCCAGCAGTGTGACTAGCGGGAGGAGTTCCGAGCAGTACTTC.